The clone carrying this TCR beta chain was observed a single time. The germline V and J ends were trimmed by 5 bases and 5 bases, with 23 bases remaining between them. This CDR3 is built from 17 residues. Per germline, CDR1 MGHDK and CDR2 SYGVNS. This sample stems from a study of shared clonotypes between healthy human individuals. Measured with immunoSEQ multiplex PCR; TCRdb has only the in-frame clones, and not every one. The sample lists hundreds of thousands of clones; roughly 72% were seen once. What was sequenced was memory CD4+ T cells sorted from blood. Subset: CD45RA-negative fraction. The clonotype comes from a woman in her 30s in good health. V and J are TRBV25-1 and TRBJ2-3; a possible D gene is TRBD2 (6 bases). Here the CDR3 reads CASSPAHSREDVDTQYF. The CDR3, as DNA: TGTGCCAGCAGTCCCGCTCATTCGAGGGAGGACGTAGATACGCAGTATTTT.